Each of the 22 T cell receptor beta chains below was sequenced from the same sample in a study of T cells after yellow fever vaccination (dated by TCRdb to between 2019 and 2020). The label giving this sample's treatment or condition can be read as: live attenuated yellow fever vaccine strain. Library preparation used 5' RACE. Data came from an Illumina HiSeq 2500. TCRdb redid the processing of the public reads, applying fastp at Q25 and MiXCR, and retained in-frame beta chains. Rows merge per CDR3 protein into single entries with the most common DNA and genes. The sample has tens of thousands of distinct CDR3 sequences on record, approximately 6.5% of them singletons. The ten largest make up roughly 35% of the sample. The sample in question was CD8+ T cells sorted from PBMCs, obtained about 5 days after the first yellow fever vaccination. Every receptor here comes from a young man who received the YFV17D yellow fever vaccine.

The J gene is TRBJ2-4, the V gene TRBV20-1; D unclear. V was clipped by 6 bases and J by 4 bases, with 7 bases between them. The CDR3 consists of 11 residues. Germline V gene data show CDR1 as DFQATT and CDR2 as SNEGSKA (reference sequence). CDR3 bases: TGCAGTGCCGAGATGAAAAACATTCAGTACTTC. Residues: CSAEMKNIQYF.

This clonotype turned up a few times. The rearrangement uses TRBV7-9 and TRBJ2-1, with D possibly matching TRBD2 (5 bases). Germline CDR1 SEHNR, CDR2 FQNEAQ (reference sequence). The CDR3 totals 15 residues. Between the trimmed V and J ends, which lost 1 base and 8 bases, there was a span of 15 bases. CDR3 DNA sequence: TGTGCCAGCAGCTTAGGGGGTGACTATCTCCATGAGCAGTTCTTC. It yields the protein CASSLGGDYLHEQFF.

The rearrangement links TRBV6-4 to TRBJ2-3, with TRBD2 identical over 13 bases. The CDR3 spans 19 residues. After removal of 2 bases from V and 0 bases from J, the junction contained 8 bases not matched to a gene. Germline CDR1 and CDR2: MRHNA and SNTAGT. CDR3 DNA: TGTGCCAGCAGTGACCCTGGACTAGCGGGGGCCCTTAGCACAGATACGCAGTATTTT. The encoded protein is CASSDPGLAGALSTDTQYF.

There are many counts of this clonotype. The CDR3 reads CASSYRGSTDTQYF. In DNA form, the CDR3 reads TGCGCCAGCAGCTACAGGGGGAGCACAGATACGCAGTATTTT. The chain couples TRBV5-1 to TRBJ2-3; 8 bases fit TRBD1. Germline trimming cut 3 bases from V and 0 bases from J; bases unmatched to any gene: 0. CDR1 is SGHRS, CDR2 YFSETQ, per germline. This CDR3 comprises 14 residues.

The chain links TRBV7-9 to TRBJ1-2, with no clear D. Germline lookup yields CDR1 SEHNR and CDR2 FQNEAQ (reference sequence). Trimming cost V 5 bases and J 8 bases, with 15 bases left between them. This CDR3 has 13 amino acids. CDR3 nucleotide sequence: TGTGCCAGCAGCGTATCGGGCCTGGAGGGCTACACCTTC. Translated, it gives CASSVSGLEGYTF.

This clonotype has more than one count but fewer than ten. One end of the junction varies from germline; a read error may be responsible. V is TRBV28 and J is TRBJ2-3; D is ambiguous. This CDR3 is 14 amino acids long. CDR1 is MDHEN, CDR2 SYDVKM, per germline. For the CDR3, the DNA is TGTGCCAGCAGCGGACGGAGTCTCAGCCATACGCAGTTTTTT. Amino acid sequence: CASSGRSLSHTQFF.

This clonotype was counted ten times or more. The gene calls are TRBV10-3 and TRBJ2-2, with D maybe TRBD1 (6 bases). V shed 4 bases and J shed 6 bases, with 15 bases lying between them. Germline CDR1 is ENHRY and CDR2 is SYGVKD. CDR3 length: 15 amino acids. CDR3 region: CAISVRGFSAGELFF. CDR3 DNA sequence: TGTGCCATCAGTGTAAGGGGGTTCTCCGCCGGGGAGCTGTTTTTT.

The chain has TRBV28 and TRBJ2-3; TRBD1 or TRBD2 may be the D gene (5 bases each). Germline V gene sequence: CDR1 MDHEN, CDR2 SYDVKM. The V gene lost 5 bases and the J gene lost 0 bases, with 12 bases spanning the gap. This CDR3 spans 15 amino acids. The CDR3 DNA sequence: TGTGCCAGCAGTCCCCCGGGACGGAGCACAGATACGCAGTATTTT. It is translated as CASSPPGRSTDTQYF.

This chain uses TRBV5-4 with TRBJ2-7; no clear D gene. The V end was cut by 1 base, the J end by 2 bases, with 4 bases between. The germline gives CDR1 SGHNT, CDR2 YYREEE (reference sequence). The CDR3 is 12 amino acids. Here the CDR3 reads CASSLYPYEQYF. CDR3 bases: TGTGCCAGCAGCTTGTACCCCTACGAGCAGTACTTC.

The chain is built from TRBV7-2 and TRBJ1-2; D is perhaps TRBD1 (5 bases). Trimming pared 5 bases from V and 5 bases from J, leaving 12 bases between. The germline V gene encodes CDR1 SGHTA and CDR2 FQGNSA. This CDR3 has 13 amino acids. This chain's CDR3 is CASSMQGHYGYTF. CDR3 bases: TGTGCCAGCAGCATGCAGGGCCATTATGGCTACACCTTC.

The chain recombines TRBV19 with TRBJ1-5; D may be TRBD1 (6 bases). The CDR3 is 15 amino acids. From germline, CDR1 is LNHDA and CDR2 SQIVND (reference sequence). Trimming took off 6 bases at V and 1 base at J, with 13 bases between the two ends. CDR3 loop: CASRVQGLSNQPQHF. CDR3 sequence (DNA): TGTGCCAGTAGGGTACAGGGCTTAAGCAATCAGCCCCAGCATTTT.

This clonotype was counted only a few times. V and J are TRBV7-2 and TRBJ2-3; TRBD1 agrees at 7 bases. Germline V gene sequence: CDR1 SGHTA, CDR2 FQGNSA. The junction had 13 bases not matched to a gene; V was cut back by 5 bases and J by 2 bases. The length of the CDR3 is 17 residues. The CDR3 loop is CASSTWTGKTYTDTQYF. The CDR3 DNA reads as TGTGCCAGCAGCACCTGGACAGGAAAAACATACACAGATACGCAGTATTTT.

This clonotype was counted many times. The chain links TRBV20-1 to TRBJ2-7; 10 bases fit TRBD2. Germline assignment: CDR1 DFQATT and CDR2 SNEGSKA (reference sequence). The V and J ends lost 1 base and 4 bases, in that order; junction bases with no gene match: 4. This CDR3 is 14 amino acids long. The CDR3 loop is CSARVPSGGYEQYF. The CDR3 DNA sequence: TGCAGTGCTAGAGTGCCTAGCGGGGGTTACGAGCAGTACTTC.

This clonotype was observed a few times. The chain couples TRBV29-1 to TRBJ1-1; the D is unclear. This CDR3 region has 10 residues. Deletions cut 0 bases from V and 8 bases from J, with 4 bases between. Germline V lookup: CDR1 SQVTM, CDR2 ANQGSEA. The CDR3 DNA sequence: TGCAGCGTTGAAGATCGGGAAGCTTTCTTT. Its protein is CSVEDREAFF. Supplemented by reference TRBV29-1 and TRBJ1-1, the full variable domain reads SAVISQKPSRDICQRGTSLTIQCQVDSQVTMMFWYRQQPGQSLTLIATANQGSEATYESGFVIDKFPISRPNLTFSTLTVSNMSPEDSSIYLCSVEDREAFFGQGTRLTVV.

The gene calls are TRBV29-1 and TRBJ1-2; D is undetermined. Trimming took 6 bases from V and 8 from J, leaving 13 bases between them. Germline CDR1 SQVTM, CDR2 ANQGSEA. This CDR3 is 11 amino acids long. The CDR3 protein is CSVGVNSGYTF. CDR3 nucleotides: TGCAGCGTAGGAGTAAATAGCGGCTACACCTTC.

This clonotype has just a few counts. The rearrangement uses TRBV7-6 and TRBJ2-3, with D possibly matching TRBD2 (7 bases). The ends were cut back, 5 bases at V and 1 base at J, with 10 bases in the middle. CDR1 is SGHVS, CDR2 FNYEAQ, per germline. This CDR3 is built from 14 residues. For the CDR3, the DNA is TGTGCCAGCAGCGGGGGGGGGCGCACAGATACGCAGTATTTT. It yields the protein CASSGGGRTDTQYF.

This clonotype has only a few counts. J is TRBJ1-6 and V is TRBV5-6, with D tentatively TRBD1 (5 bases). This CDR3 contains 12 residues. Looked up from germline, CDR1 is SGHDT and CDR2 is YYEEEE. The ends were cut back, 7 bases at V and 8 bases at J, with 10 bases in the middle. CDR3 coding DNA: TGTGCCAGCTCCCACAGGTATTCACCCCTCCACTTT. It yields the protein CASSHRYSPLHF.

This chain links TRBV7-6 with TRBJ2-1; no clear D. Trimming removed 3 bases from V and 8 bases from J, with 8 bases in between. Germline V CDR1 and CDR2: SGHVS, FNYEAQ. The CDR3 has 12 residues. In DNA form, the CDR3 reads TGTGCCAGCAGCTTGGGTGCGGATGAGCAGTTCTTC. It codes for CASSLGADEQFF.

This clonotype was found many times. The rearrangement links TRBV27 to TRBJ1-1; D gene ambiguous. Per germline, CDR1 MNHEY and CDR2 SMNVEV (reference sequence). V was pared by 5 bases and J by 11 bases, with 15 bases between. The CDR3 spans 12 residues. As DNA, the CDR3 is TGTGCCAGCAGTCCCTCGGGGTCGAGCGCTTTCTTT. Residues: CASSPSGSSAFF.

This clonotype was observed a few times. In DNA form, the CDR3 reads TGTGCCAGCAGCTTATGGGCAGTCTCTGGAAACACCATATATTTT. Translating it yields CASSLWAVSGNTIYF. The chain has TRBV11-2 and TRBJ1-3; D uncertain. Trimming shortened V by 2 bases and J by 0 bases, and 8 bases separated the two germline ends. Germline assignment: CDR1 SGHAT and CDR2 FQNNGV. The CDR3 is made up of 15 amino acids.

At least ten counts were recorded for this clonotype. The rearrangement links TRBV21-1 to TRBJ2-7. TRBV21-1 is a listed pseudogene. The CDR3 spans 13 residues. CDR3: CALIRTFSYEQYV. The CDR3 nucleotides are TGTGCCTTGATACGGACGTTCTCCTACGAGCAGTACGTC.

This clonotype was counted at least ten times. The chain recombines TRBV5-1 with TRBJ2-2; a weak D match, TRBD2 (5 bases). With 4 bases removed from V and 4 bases from J, the gap between germline ends came to 14 bases. The CDR3 extends over 15 amino acids. Germline CDR1 is SGHRS and CDR2 is YFSETQ. The chain's CDR3 is CASSPRMAGTGELFF. The CDR3 DNA reads TGCGCCAGCAGCCCCAGGATGGCGGGCACCGGGGAGCTGTTTTTT.